Below, one T cell receptor beta chain is given with its context. TCRdb's copy holds only in-frame clones and misses some; the assay was immunoSEQ multiplex PCR. The sample lists some 700,000 clones; approximately 83% were seen once. The sample is drawn from a study of shared T cell receptors in the human thymus. Germline assignment: CDR1 MNHEY and CDR2 SVGAGI. The germline V and J ends were trimmed by 6 bases and 3 bases, with 8 bases remaining between them. There are 12 residues in the CDR3. The sample also formed part of further work on human thymus T cells.

Sequences were obtained from thymocytes. This clonotype was sampled from a girl under three years old with a congenital heart defect. The chain carries TRBV6-5 and TRBJ1-1; D unresolved. In nucleotides, the CDR3 is TGTGCCAGCAGGCTAACTGACACTGAAGCTTTCTTT. Its translation is CASRLTDTEAFF.